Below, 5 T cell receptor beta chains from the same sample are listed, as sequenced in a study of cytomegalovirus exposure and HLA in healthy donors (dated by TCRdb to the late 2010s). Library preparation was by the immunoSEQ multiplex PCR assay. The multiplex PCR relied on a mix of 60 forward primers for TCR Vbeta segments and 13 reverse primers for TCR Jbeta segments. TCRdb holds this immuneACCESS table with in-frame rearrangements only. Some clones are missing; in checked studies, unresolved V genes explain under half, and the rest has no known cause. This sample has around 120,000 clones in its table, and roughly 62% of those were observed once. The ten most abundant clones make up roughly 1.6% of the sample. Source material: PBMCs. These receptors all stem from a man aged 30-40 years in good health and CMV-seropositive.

Here the CDR3 reads CASSQFGPIRGQDDTQYF. The CDR3 region has the DNA TGCGCCAGCAGCCAATTCGGGCCGATCCGAGGGCAGGACGATACGCAGTATTTT. The genes are TRBV4-3 and TRBJ2-3; D possibly corresponds to TRBD2 (5 bases). The CDR3 is made up of 18 amino acids. The ends were cut back, 2 bases at V and 6 bases at J, with 24 bases in the middle. The germline V gene has CDR1 LGHNA and CDR2 YSLEER.

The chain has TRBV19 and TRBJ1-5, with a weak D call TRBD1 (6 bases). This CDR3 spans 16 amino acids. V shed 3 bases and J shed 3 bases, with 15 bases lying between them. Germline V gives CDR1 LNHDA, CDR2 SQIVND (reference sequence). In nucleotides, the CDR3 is TGTGCCAGTAGTATCTTTGCAGGGGCCCCCAATCAGCCCCAGCATTTT. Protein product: CASSIFAGAPNQPQHF.

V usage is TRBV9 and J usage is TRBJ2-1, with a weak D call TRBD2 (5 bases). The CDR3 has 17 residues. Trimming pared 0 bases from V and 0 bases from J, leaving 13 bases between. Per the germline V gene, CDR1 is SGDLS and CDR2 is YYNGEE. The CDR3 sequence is CASSVVKSGSSYNEQFF. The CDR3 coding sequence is TGTGCCAGCAGCGTAGTAAAGAGCGGAAGCTCCTACAATGAGCAGTTCTTC.

CDR3 residues: CASSPHEGGTEAFF. The CDR3 DNA sequence: TGTGCCAGCAGCCCCCACGAGGGAGGTACTGAAGCTTTCTTT. The V and J genes are TRBV16 and TRBJ1-1; no firm D call. CDR3 length: 14 amino acids. V lost 4 bases and J 5 bases, leaving 14 bases between the germline ends. Per germline, CDR1 KGHSY and CDR2 FQNENV.

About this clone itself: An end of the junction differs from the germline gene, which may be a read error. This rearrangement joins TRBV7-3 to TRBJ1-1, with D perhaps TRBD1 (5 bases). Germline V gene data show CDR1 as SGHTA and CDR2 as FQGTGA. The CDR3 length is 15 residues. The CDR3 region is CASSLTQAIVTEAFF. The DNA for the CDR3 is TGTGCCAGCAGCCTAACACAGGCGATCGTCACTGAAGCTTTCTTT.